A selection of T cell receptor beta chains follows, all from one sample in a study of neurological immune-mediated disorders. TCRdb ran MiXCR on the 5' RACE reads and lists one entry per CDR3 protein. The sample holds 55,000 to 75,000 distinct CDR3 sequences; 4% to 6% are singletons and the top ten take roughly 2.8%. Sequenced input: PBMCs. These receptors were taken from a woman aged 25 to 45 with multiple sclerosis. Both conserved end residues are part of each CDR3. D genes are given only for firm matches. Expanded clones get a size class; other rows say once, few or many, or leave the size out.

TRBJ2-7 many TRBV5-1 - TGCGCCAGCAGCGGGCAAGGTCGGAACGAGCAGTACTTC CASSGQGRNEQYF
TRBJ1-4 many TRBV25-1 - TGTGCCAGCAGTGAATATAGAAATGAAAAACTGTTTTTT CASSEYRNEKLFF
TRBJ2-3 many TRBV5-1 - TGCGCCAGCAGCCATGGACAGAGCACAGATACGCAGTATTTT CASSHGQSTDTQYF
TRBJ1-6 - TRBV10-3 - TGTGCCATCAGTGAGTCGGTACAGACCTATAATTCACCCCTACACTTT CAISESVQTYNSPLHF
TRBJ2-3 many TRBV20-1 - TGCAGTGCTAGTCGCAGGATAGGGGTCACAGATACGCAGTATTTT CSASRRIGVTDTQYF
TRBJ1-3 few TRBV3-1 - TGTGCCAGCAGCCAGAATTCTGCTGGAAAAACCATATATTTT CASSQNSAGKTIYF
TRBJ2-7 many TRBV28 TRBD1 TGTGCCAGCAGCTATCCTCGGACATCCGGGACAGGACCCTACGAGCAGTACTTC CASSYPRTSGTGPYEQYF
TRBJ2-7 many TRBV20-1 TRBD1 TGCAGTGCTAGTCAACAGGGGGCGCGTTACGAGCAGTACTTC CSASQQGARYEQYF
TRBJ2-1 many TRBV21-1 - TGTGCCAGCAGCAAAGAGAGGAACTCCGCCGCAGCGGGGGAGAGCTCCTACAATGAGCAGTTCTTC CASSKERNSAAAGESSYNEQFF
TRBJ1-5 few TRBV12-3/TRBV12-4 - TGTGCCAGCAGTCCCCGGGGCGTGGGCTATCAGCCCCAGAATTTT CASSPRGVGYQPQNF
TRBJ2-5 many TRBV3-1 - TGTGCCAGCAGCCAGCACAGGGAAGTCCAAGAGACCCAGTACTTC CASSQHREVQETQYF
TRBJ2-3 many TRBV10-3 TRBD2 TGTGCCATCAGGGGATTTCTAGCGGGGAGCACAGATACGCAGTATTTT CAIRGFLAGSTDTQYF
TRBJ2-1 few TRBV5-1 TRBD2 TGCGCCAGCAGCCCCACGGGGACTAGCGGGGTAGAGCAGTTCTTC CASSPTGTSGVEQFF
TRBJ1-2 many TRBV5-1 - TGCGCCAGCAGCTTGGCCAGGAACTATGGCTACACCTTC CASSLARNYGYTF
TRBJ2-4 many TRBV5-1 TRBD2 TGCGCCAGCAGCTTGGTCAGCGGGGGGGACTATGGTTATCTTCAGTACTTC CASSLVSGGDYGYLQYF
TRBJ2-7 many TRBV27 TRBD2 TGTGCCAGCAGCCCGGGGGGGCTGGGGCCCCCCCACGAGCAGTACTTC CASSPGGLGPPHEQYF
TRBJ1-5 few TRBV15 TRBD1 TGTGCCACCAGACGCAGGGGGAGTCAGCCCCAGCATTTT CATRRRGSQPQHF
TRBJ1-5 many TRBV7-9 - TGTGCCAGCAGCTTATACGGGGATGACAATCAGCCCCAGAATTTT CASSLYGDDNQPQNF
TRBJ1-3 many TRBV12-3/TRBV12-4 - TGTGCCAGCACCCTTGCGGCCTCTCCCTCTGGAAACACCATATATTTT CASTLAASPSGNTIYF
TRBJ1-1 many TRBV29-1 TRBD1 TGCACCTTCACCGGGACAGGGAACACTGAAGCTTTCTTT CTFTGTGNTEAFF
TRBJ2-1 many TRBV5-1 TRBD2 TGCGCCAGCAGCCCGGGGGTAGCGGGGGGTCGTGAGCAGTTCTTC CASSPGVAGGREQFF
TRBJ1-1 many TRBV5-6 - TGTGCCAGCAGCTTGAGGACAGTAGAAGCTTTCTTT CASSLRTVEAFF
TRBJ1-4 few TRBV5-6 TRBD1 TGTGCCAGCAGCTTGGGTGTTCAGGGGGTACTGTTTTTT CASSLGVQGVLFF
TRBJ2-1 - TRBV27 TRBD2 TGTGCCAGCAGTTTAAAAAGCGGGGGACGACAAATATCCTACGAGCAGTTCTTC CASSLKSGGRQISYEQFF
TRBJ2-3 - TRBV20-1 - TGCAGTGCTAGGACCTTCACAGATACGCAGTATTTT CSARTFTDTQYF
TRBJ2-1 few TRBV5-1 TRBD2 TGCGCCAGCAGCTCCCCGGGGACTAGCGGGGGGTTAGCCTACAATGAGCAGTTCTTC CASSSPGTSGGLAYNEQFF
TRBJ2-2 - TRBV7-9 TRBD2 TGTGCCAGCAGGTTGACTAGCGGGGGCCCGAACACCGGGGAGCTGTTTTTT CASRLTSGGPNTGELFF
TRBJ2-3 many TRBV5-6 TRBD1 TGTGCCAGCAGCCCCCGGGACAGGGGAGGGGATACGCAGTATTTT CASSPRDRGGDTQYF
TRBJ1-5 many TRBV4-1 - TGCGCCAGCAGCCAAGGAAGGGGATACGGCAATCAGCCCCAGCATTTT CASSQGRGYGNQPQHF
TRBJ1-1 - TRBV3-1 - TGTGCCAGCAGCCTAGGAGGGGGGGGGCGAAACACTGAAGCTTTCTTT CASSLGGGGRNTEAFF
TRBJ2-5 few TRBV20-1 - TGCAGTGCAGCCACGGCAGCCCAAGAGACCCAGTACTTC CSAATAAQETQYF
TRBJ1-1 many TRBV6-5 - TGTGCCAGCAGTTACTCGCGTTGGGAGGCTGAAGCTTTCTTT CASSYSRWEAEAFF
TRBJ1-4 many TRBV5-6 - TGTGCCAGCAGCGCCGACCCCACAGGAGCAACTAATGAAAAACTGTTTTTT CASSADPTGATNEKLFF
TRBJ2-2 - TRBV12-3/TRBV12-4 - TGTGCCAGCAATTTAACCGGGACCGGGGAGCTGTTTTTT CASNLTGTGELFF
TRBJ1-5 many TRBV5-1 - TGCGCCAGCAGCGAGGGTTGGGGTAGCAATCAGCCCCAGCATTTT CASSEGWGSNQPQHF
TRBJ2-7 few TRBV9 - TGTGCCAGCAGCGTGGGACGGTTTTCCTACGAGCAGTACTTC CASSVGRFSYEQYF
TRBJ2-2 many TRBV3-1 - TGTGCCAGCAGCCAACCAGCGGGCACCGGGGAGCTGTTTTTT CASSQPAGTGELFF
TRBJ2-2 many TRBV3-1 - TGTGCCAGCAGCCAAGTCGCTAACACCGGGGAGCTGTTTTTT CASSQVANTGELFF
TRBJ1-2 many TRBV5-1 - TGCGCCAGCAGCTACCTGACAGTTCTGGGCGACTATGGCTACACCTTC CASSYLTVLGDYGYTF
TRBJ2-1 many TRBV7-2 TRBD2 TGTGCCAGCAGTACTAGCGGGGCGTACAATGAGCAGTTCTTC CASSTSGAYNEQFF
TRBJ1-5 many TRBV10-3 - TGTGCCATCAGTGATAGCAATCAGCCCCAGCATTTT CAISDSNQPQHF
TRBJ2-3 many TRBV24-1 - TGTGCCACCAGTGATTCCCCATGGCTGGGCCAGGGCACAGATACGCAGTATTTT CATSDSPWLGQGTDTQYF
TRBJ2-4 few TRBV5-4 - TGTGCCAGCAGCTCTGGACAGGGAGGGAACATTCAGTACTTC CASSSGQGGNIQYF
TRBJ2-1 few TRBV7-9 - TGTGCCAGCAGCTTATTCATCGGCAGCCACAATGAGCAGTTCTTC CASSLFIGSHNEQFF
TRBJ2-1 many TRBV20-1 - TGCAGTGCTAGGCGGGACAGACGATACAATGAGCAGTTCTTC CSARRDRRYNEQFF
TRBJ2-1 many TRBV24-1 TRBD2 TGTGCCACCAGTGATTTACCTAGCGGGGGGGCCTTCTACAATGAGCAGTTCTTC CATSDLPSGGAFYNEQFF
TRBJ2-7 many TRBV6-1 - TGTGCCAGCAGTTCTGGCGCGACAGACTACGAGCAGTACTTC CASSSGATDYEQYF
TRBJ1-5 many TRBV20-1 TRBD1 TGCAGTGCTAATCTAGGGTGGACAGGGGACTCAAATCAGCCCCAGCATTTT CSANLGWTGDSNQPQHF
TRBJ2-3 once TRBV6-6 TRBD2 TGTGCCACCGGACTAGCGAAAGATACGCAGTATTTT CATGLAKDTQYF
TRBJ2-5 many TRBV29-1 TRBD2 TGCAGCGTTACAGCGAACTGGGGAGGGGAGACCCAGTACTTC CSVTANWGGETQYF
TRBJ2-7 many TRBV20-1 TRBD2 TGCAGTACCGAAGCGGGGACTAGCTACGAGCAGTACTTC CSTEAGTSYEQYF
TRBJ2-1 many TRBV7-3 - TGTGCCAGCAGCCCGATAGGCGCCCTCCCCAATGAGCAGTTCTTC CASSPIGALPNEQFF
TRBJ2-7 many TRBV5-6 TRBD1 TGTGCCAGCAGCGTGGACAGGGATTACGAGCAGTACTTC CASSVDRDYEQYF
TRBJ2-5 many TRBV5-6 TRBD2 TGTGCCAGCAGCTTGCGGGGACTAGCCATCCAAGAGACCCAGTACTTC CASSLRGLAIQETQYF
TRBJ2-3 - TRBV7-9 - TGTGCCAGCAGCTCGCGACCGACCGGCACAGATACGCAGTATTTT CASSSRPTGTDTQYF
TRBJ2-7 many TRBV7-3 - TGTGCCAGCAGCTTAATCACCCAGGGTAGCAACGAGCAGTACTTC CASSLITQGSNEQYF
TRBJ1-5 many TRBV20-1 TRBD1 TGCAGTGCTAGATTCGGGACAGATAATCAGCCCCAGCATTTT CSARFGTDNQPQHF
TRBJ1-6 few TRBV20-1 TRBD1 TGCAGTGCAACCCGGGGCCGACAGGGGTGGAATTCACCCCTCAACTTT CSATRGRQGWNSPLNF